This TCR beta chain came from a study of identical twins. Points from the study as a whole: Cross-sectional statistics, not tracking of the same donors, supported the conclusions. Abundant beta clonotypes from cord blood bore fewer insertions; memory repertoires lacked this pattern. Within twin pairs, the out-of-frame alpha sequences they shared showed excess low generation probability.

There are 13 residues in the CDR3. The V end was cut by 5 bases, the J end by 6 bases, with 11 bases between. The authors used template switching to add a universal primer site and gave cDNA unique molecular identifiers. TCRdb independently ran MiXCR on the 5' RACE reads; one entry per CDR3 protein. The table shows 510,000 or so distinct CDR3 sequences, with roughly 15% occurring only once. With respect to this clonotype: Its target is unknown.

The same data also went into a second study, on yellow fever vaccine responses in identical twins.

This clonotype was obtained from a woman aged 18-30 years in good health. The chain recombines TRBV12-3 or TRBV12-4 with TRBJ1-5; D remains unclear. Input material: CD4+ T cells sorted from blood. CDR3 DNA sequence: TGTGCCAGCAGTACCCCAGGAGGTCAGCCCCAGCATTTT. Its translation: CASSTPGGQPQHF.